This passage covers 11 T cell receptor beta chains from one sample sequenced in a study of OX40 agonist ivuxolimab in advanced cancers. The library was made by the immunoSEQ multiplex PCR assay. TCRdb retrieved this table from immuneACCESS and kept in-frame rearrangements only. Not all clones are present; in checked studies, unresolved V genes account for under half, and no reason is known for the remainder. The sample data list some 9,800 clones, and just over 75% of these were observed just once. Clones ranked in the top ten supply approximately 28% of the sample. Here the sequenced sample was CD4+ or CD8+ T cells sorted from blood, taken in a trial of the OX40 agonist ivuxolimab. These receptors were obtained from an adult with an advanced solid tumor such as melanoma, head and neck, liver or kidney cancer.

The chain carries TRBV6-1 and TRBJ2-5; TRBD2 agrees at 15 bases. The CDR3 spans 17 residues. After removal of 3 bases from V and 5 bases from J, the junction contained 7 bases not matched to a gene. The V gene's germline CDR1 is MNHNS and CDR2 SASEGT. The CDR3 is CASSEGLAGGRTETQYF. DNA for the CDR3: TGTGCCAGCAGTGAGGGACTAGCGGGAGGTAGGACGGAGACCCAGTACTTC.

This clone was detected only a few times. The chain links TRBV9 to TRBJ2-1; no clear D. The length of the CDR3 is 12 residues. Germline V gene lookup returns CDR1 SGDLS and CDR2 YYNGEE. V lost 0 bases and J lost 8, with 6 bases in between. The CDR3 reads CASSVDGHEQFF. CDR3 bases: TGTGCCAGCAGCGTAGACGGGCATGAGCAGTTCTTC.

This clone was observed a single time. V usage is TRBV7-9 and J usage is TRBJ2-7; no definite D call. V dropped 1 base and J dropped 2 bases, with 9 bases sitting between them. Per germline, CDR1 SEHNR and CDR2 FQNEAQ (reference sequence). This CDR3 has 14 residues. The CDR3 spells CASSLVGRPYEQYF. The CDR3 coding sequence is TGTGCCAGCAGCTTAGTTGGTAGGCCCTACGAGCAGTACTTC.

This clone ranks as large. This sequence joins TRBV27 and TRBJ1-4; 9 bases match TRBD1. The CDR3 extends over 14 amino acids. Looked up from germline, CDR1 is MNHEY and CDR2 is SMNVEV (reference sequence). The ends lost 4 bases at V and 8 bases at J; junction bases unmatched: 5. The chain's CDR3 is CASSYGQGREKLFF. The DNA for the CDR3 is TGTGCCAGCAGTTACGGACAGGGGAGGGAAAAACTGTTTTTT.

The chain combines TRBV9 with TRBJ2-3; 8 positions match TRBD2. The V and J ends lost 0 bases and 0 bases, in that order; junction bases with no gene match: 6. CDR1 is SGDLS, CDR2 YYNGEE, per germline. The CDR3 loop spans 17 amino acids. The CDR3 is CASSVEPSGRSTDTQYF. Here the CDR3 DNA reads TGTGCCAGCAGCGTAGAGCCTAGCGGGCGGAGCACAGATACGCAGTATTTT.

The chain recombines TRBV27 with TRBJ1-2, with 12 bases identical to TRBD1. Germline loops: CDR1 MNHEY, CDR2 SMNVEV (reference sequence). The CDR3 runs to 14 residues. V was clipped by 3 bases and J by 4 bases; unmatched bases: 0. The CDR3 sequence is CASSLGQGAYGYTF. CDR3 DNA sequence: TGTGCCAGCAGTTTGGGACAGGGGGCCTATGGCTACACCTTC.

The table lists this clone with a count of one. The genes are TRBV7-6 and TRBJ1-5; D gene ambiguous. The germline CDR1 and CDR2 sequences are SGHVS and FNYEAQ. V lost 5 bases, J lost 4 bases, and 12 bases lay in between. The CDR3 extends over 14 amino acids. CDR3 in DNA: TGTGCCAGCAGCCCGGGAGATGATAATCAGCCCCAGCATTTT. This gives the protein CASSPGDDNQPQHF.

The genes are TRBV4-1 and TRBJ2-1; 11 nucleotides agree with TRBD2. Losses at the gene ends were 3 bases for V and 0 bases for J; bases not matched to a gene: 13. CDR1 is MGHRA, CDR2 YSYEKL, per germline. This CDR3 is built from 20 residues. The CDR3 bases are TGCGCCAGCAGCCACCCCCTCCCGGGACTAGCGGAGAGCTCCTACAATGAGCAGTTCTTC. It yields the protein CASSHPLPGLAESSYNEQFF.

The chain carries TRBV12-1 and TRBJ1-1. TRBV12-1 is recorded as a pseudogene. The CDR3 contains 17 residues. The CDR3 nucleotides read TGTGCCAGCAGCTCTACGGTGTGGGGGGCCAGTAACACTGAAGCTTTCTTT. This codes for CASSSTVWGASNTEAFF.

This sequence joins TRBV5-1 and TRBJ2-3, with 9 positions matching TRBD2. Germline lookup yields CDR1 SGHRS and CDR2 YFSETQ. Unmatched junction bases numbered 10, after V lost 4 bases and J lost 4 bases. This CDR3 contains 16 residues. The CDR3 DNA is TGCGCCAGCAGCCAGACTAGCGGAGCCGTGTCAGATACGCAGTATTTT. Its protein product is CASSQTSGAVSDTQYF.

The CDR3 sequence is CASSGGLAGGEQETQYF. CDR3 bases: TGCGCCAGCAGCGGGGGACTAGCGGGAGGAGAGCAAGAGACCCAGTACTTC. The gene calls are TRBV5-1 and TRBJ2-5; TRBD2 matches at 15 bases. This CDR3 comprises 17 residues. Germline V gene sequence: CDR1 SGHRS, CDR2 YFSETQ. J was trimmed by 2 bases and V by 4 bases; bases with no gene match: 6.